The 3 T cell receptor beta chains given below trace back to one sample, sequenced in a study of tumor and adjacent non-tumor tissue in lung cancer. The library came from three nested PCR rounds adapted from ARM-PCR protocols. MiXCR was run by TCRdb on the multiplex PCR reads, yielding one entry per CDR3 protein. Among 80,000 to 130,000 distinct CDR3 sequences listed, 65% were seen once. No cell sorting was done before RNA was extracted from the tissue. More than 3 cm separated this lung sample from the edge of the tumor. Sequencing input: distant non-tumor lung tissue. These TCRs come from a man under 40 with non-small cell lung cancer.

As for this clonotype: A much larger clone lies one base from this, so it may be a read error. The V and J genes are TRBV5-5 and TRBJ1-1; unclear D gene. CDR1 SGHKS and CDR2 YYEKEE come from the germline V gene (reference sequence). V lost 0 bases, J lost 12 bases, and 12 bases lay in between. The CDR3 runs 12 residues. The CDR3 sequence: CASSLALRVTFF. The CDR3 DNA is TGTGCCAGCAGCTTGGCCCTAAGGGTGACTTTCTTT.

The V gene is TRBV20-1, the J gene TRBJ2-1; 8 nucleotides agree with TRBD2. Trimming cost V 5 bases and J 2 bases; bases outside gene matches: 5. There are 14 residues in the CDR3. Germline CDR1 is DFQATT and CDR2 is SNEGSKA (reference sequence). Written as DNA, the CDR3 is TGCAGTGCTGATAACGGGGGGGCCTACAATGAGCAGTTCTTC. This gives the protein CSADNGGAYNEQFF.

CDR3 DNA sequence: TGCAGCCTGGCGGACATGGGCAATGAGCAGTTCTTC. This encodes CSLADMGNEQFF. J is TRBJ2-1 and V is TRBV29-1; maybe TRBD1 (5 bases). CDR1 is SQVTM and CDR2 is ANQGSEA in the germline V gene. The length of the CDR3 is 12 residues. V was clipped by 8 bases and J by 6 bases, with 14 bases between them.